This T cell receptor (beta chain) was captured in a study of T cell responses to AZD1222 COVID-19 vaccine. CDR1 SGHAT and CDR2 FQNNGV come from the germline V gene. The CDR3 is 13 residues long. Deletions cut 1 base from V and 6 bases from J, with 7 bases between. Sequencing used immunoSEQ multiplex PCR; TCRdb keeps in-frame clones, though not all of them. Here the sample spans more than 100,000 clones, about nine tenths being singletons. The material sequenced was peripheral blood, taken on day 0 of AZD1222 vaccination. This clonotype was obtained from an adult in good health. The chain carries TRBV11-2 and TRBJ1-5; D uncertain. The CDR3 loop is CASSLGGSQPQHF. CDR3 DNA sequence: TGTGCCAGCAGCTTAGGAGGGTCTCAGCCCCAGCATTTT.